These T cell receptor beta chains were read from a single sample in a study of beta chain features in type 1 diabetes. The method was immunoSEQ multiplex PCR; TCRdb's version includes in-frame clones alone and lacks a portion of them. The sample lists a few hundred thousand clones, around 10% occurring once. Sequencing input: central memory CD4+ T cells from blood. The origin of the receptors is a man under 40 with type 1 diabetes. Both conserved end residues are part of each CDR3.

j_call,v_call,cdr3_aa
TRBJ1-1,TRBV11-1,CASSLFGQTAEAFF
TRBJ1-1,TRBV27,CASSPYYRGNYTEAFF
TRBJ2-7,TRBV7-2,CASSPSSGPYEQYF
TRBJ1-2,TRBV2,CASSGQRTDPYGYTF
TRBJ2-1,TRBV9,CASSPGLAGGPGFF
TRBJ2-3,TRBV5-1,CASSLQTGQTDTQYF
TRBJ2-5,TRBV7-2,CASSSYDFRETQYF
TRBJ2-7,TRBV7-9,CASSLGVGDEQYF
TRBJ2-5,TRBV15,CATSKGGAQETQYF
TRBJ2-4,TRBV5-4,CASSRRVAKNIQYF
TRBJ2-2,TRBV6-1,CASSNGLAATGELFF
TRBJ1-2,TRBV9,CASSVEAAHYGYTF
TRBJ2-1,TRBV14,CASSHSRPTSGRYNEQFF
TRBJ1-5,TRBV4-2,CASSQETTAFQYSNQPQHF
TRBJ2-7,TRBV27,CASSFKGDPTYEQYF
TRBJ1-2,TRBV6-1,CASSGTGINGYTF
TRBJ1-1,TRBV28,CASSSPGGGTEAFF
TRBJ2-7,TRBV7-2,CASGGTSGSYEQYF
TRBJ2-1,TRBV5-1,CASSARQGAAYNEQFF
TRBJ2-1,TRBV5-1,CASSLDTGGNEQFF
TRBJ2-5,TRBV6-1,CASSPRTGQETQYF
TRBJ1-1,TRBV5-1,CASSSSKGVYTEAFF
TRBJ2-7,TRBV6-5,CASSSRDRARQYF
TRBJ1-2,TRBV7-2,CASSGFRTGEGYTF
TRBJ2-7,TRBV7-8,CASSGREGGSNEQYF
TRBJ2-7,TRBV5-1,CASRPLAGDEQYF
TRBJ1-2,TRBV7-2,CASSPRTGFGGNYGYTF
TRBJ2-2,TRBV30,CAWTVGADPNTGELFF
TRBJ2-5,TRBV4-1,CASSQDWRAGAYQETQYF
TRBJ2-4,TRBV6-6,CASSSPDWAKNIQYF
TRBJ2-7,TRBV18,CASSPRDTPLRYEQYF
TRBJ2-7,TRBV27,CASSLFPAGGYEQYF